The rows below give T cell receptor beta chains drawn from one sample of a study of shared T cell receptors in the human thymus. Sequencing used immunoSEQ multiplex PCR; TCRdb keeps in-frame clones, though not all of them. The sample yields 500,000 to 750,000 clones, around nine tenths seen once. This same sample was also taken into another study, of human thymus T cells.

Input material: thymocytes. Receptors originate from a boy under two years old with a congenital heart defect. The CDR3 runs from the conserved cysteine through the conserved F or W. The D gene is left open where the match is weak. Only part of the rows carry a size: once, few, many, or a class if the clone is expanded.

>TRBJ2-7|.|TRBV6-5|.
CASSSSHRESYEQYF
TGTGCCAGCAGTTCCTCACACAGGGAGTCCTACGAGCAGTACTTC
>TRBJ1-2|.|TRBV6-1|TRBD1
CASSESTGKPRGYGYTF
TGTGCCAGCAGTGAATCGACAGGGAAACCCCGGGGCTATGGCTACACCTTC
>TRBJ1-3|once|TRBV6-5|.
CASSLSQASGNTIYF
TGTGCCAGCAGTTTATCACAGGCCTCTGGAAACACCATATATTTT
>TRBJ1-5|once|TRBV14|.
CASSQVRDQPQHF
TGTGCCAGCAGCCAAGTGAGAGATCAGCCCCAGCATTTT
>TRBJ1-4|few|TRBV19|.
CASRGGRVGEKLFF
TGTGCCAGTAGGGGGGGTCGGGTCGGAGAAAAACTGTTTTTT
>TRBJ2-3|.|TRBV11-2|TRBD2
CASSLDVRGRASDTQYF
TGTGCCAGCAGCTTAGATGTCCGCGGGAGGGCGTCAGATACGCAGTATTTT
>TRBJ2-1|once|TRBV11-2|TRBD1
CASSSRTGEDNEQFF
TGTGCCAGCAGCTCCAGGACAGGGGAGGACAATGAGCAGTTCTTC
>TRBJ2-7|.|TRBV21-1|.
CASNMRGTGGGEQYF
TGTGCCAGCAACATGCGGGGGACAGGTGGCGGGGAGCAGTACTTC
>TRBJ2-1|.|TRBV5-1|.
CASSPRQTSSYNEQFF
TGCGCCAGCAGCCCCCGACAGACGAGCTCCTACAATGAGCAGTTCTTC
>TRBJ1-4|.|TRBV20-1|.
CSAIFNEKLFF
TGCAGTGCTATATTTAATGAAAAACTGTTTTTT
>TRBJ1-3|.|TRBV30|.
CAWSVREGGENAGNTIYF
TGTGCCTGGAGTGTACGGGAGGGAGGGGAAAACGCTGGAAACACCATATATTTT
>TRBJ2-5|.|TRBV9|TRBD2
CASSVGGGRLQETQYF
TGTGCCAGCAGCGTCGGGGGGGGGAGACTTCAAGAGACCCAGTACTTC
>TRBJ1-2|.|TRBV29-1|TRBD1
CSVEPWTGGASYYGYTF
TGCAGCGTTGAACCTTGGACAGGGGGGGCCTCTTACTATGGCTACACCTTC
>TRBJ1-4|.|TRBV15|TRBD1
CATSRQGARTNEKLFF
TGTGCCACCTCGAGACAGGGGGCTCGGACTAATGAAAAACTGTTTTTT
>TRBJ2-5|.|TRBV9|TRBD2
CASSARGGGEETQYF
TGTGCCAGCAGCGCCCGCGGGGGAGGGGAAGAGACCCAGTACTTC
>TRBJ2-6|.|TRBV7-8|TRBD2
CASSLRLAGQGAGANVLTF
TGTGCCAGCAGCCTCCGACTAGCGGGACAAGGCGCTGGGGCCAACGTCCTGACTTTC
>TRBJ1-5|.|TRBV29-1|.
CSVSDIDSNQPQHF
TGCAGCGTTTCGGACATCGATAGCAATCAGCCCCAGCATTTT
>TRBJ1-5|.|TRBV7-2|TRBD1
CASSLHHRGGSNQPQHF
TGTGCCAGCAGCTTACACCACAGGGGTGGGAGCAATCAGCCCCAGCATTTT
>TRBJ2-7|.|TRBV7-2|.
CASSLSRGGSEQYF
TGTGCCAGCAGCTTATCTCGGGGAGGCAGCGAGCAGTACTTC
>TRBJ2-7|.|TRBV5-4|TRBD1
CASSRQGDYEQYF
TGTGCCAGCAGCCGTCAGGGGGACTACGAGCAGTACTTC
>TRBJ2-5|.|TRBV15|TRBD1
CATSRSGTEETQYF
TGTGCCACCAGCAGATCGGGGACAGAAGAGACCCAGTACTTC
>TRBJ1-1|.|TRBV6-6|.
CASSYLQGWAEAFF
TGTGCCAGCAGTTACCTACAGGGCTGGGCTGAAGCTTTCTTT
>TRBJ2-7|.|TRBV25-1|.
CASSEYGYEQYF
TGTGCCAGCAGTGAATACGGTTACGAGCAGTACTTC
>TRBJ1-5|.|TRBV5-4|TRBD1
CASSLQGENQPQHF
TGTGCCAGCAGCTTACAGGGGGAAAATCAGCCCCAGCATTTT
>TRBJ2-7|once|TRBV10-2|TRBD2
CASSDLPGLADILPYEQYF
TGCGCCAGCAGTGATTTACCGGGACTAGCGGATATCCTACCCTACGAGCAGTACTTC
>TRBJ2-7|.|TRBV20-1|.
CSANGTYEQYF
TGCAGTGCCAATGGCACCTACGAGCAGTACTTC
>TRBJ2-7|.|TRBV20-1|.
CSASDEQYF
TGCAGTGCTAGCGACGAGCAGTACTTC
>TRBJ2-2|.|TRBV7-8|.
CASSRGSGELFF
TGTGCCAGCAGCCGGGGGAGCGGGGAGCTGTTTTTT
>TRBJ2-7|.|TRBV27|TRBD1
CASSRGPEQYF
TGTGCCAGCAGCAGGGGGCCCGAGCAGTACTTC
>TRBJ1-2|.|TRBV7-9|.
CATHASGALDGYTF
TGTGCCACCCATGCCTCAGGGGCATTGGATGGCTACACCTTC
>TRBJ2-7|.|TRBV4-3|TRBD2
CASSQDFLAGIYEQYF
TGCGCCAGCAGCCAAGACTTTCTAGCGGGGATTTACGAGCAGTACTTC